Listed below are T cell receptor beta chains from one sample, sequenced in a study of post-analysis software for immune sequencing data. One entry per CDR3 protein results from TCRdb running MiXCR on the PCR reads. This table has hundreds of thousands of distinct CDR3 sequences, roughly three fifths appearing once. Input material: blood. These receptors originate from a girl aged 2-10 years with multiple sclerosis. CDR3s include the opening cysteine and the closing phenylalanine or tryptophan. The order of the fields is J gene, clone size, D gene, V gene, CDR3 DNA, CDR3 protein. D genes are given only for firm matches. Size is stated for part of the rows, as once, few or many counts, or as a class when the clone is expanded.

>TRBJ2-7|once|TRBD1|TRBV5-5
TGTGCCAGCAGCCTCCGGACAGGGGGCGTCGTTTCCTACGAGCAGTACTTC
CASSLRTGGVVSYEQYF
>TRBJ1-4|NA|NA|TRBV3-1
TGTGCCAGCAGCCAAGCCGCCGGAGGCGAAAAACTGTTTTTT
CASSQAAGGEKLFF
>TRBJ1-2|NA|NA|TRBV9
TGTGCCAGCAGCGTACATGCGGGGGGAGACCCCTACTATGGCTACACCTTC
CASSVHAGGDPYYGYTF
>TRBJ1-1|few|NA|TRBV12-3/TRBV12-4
TGTGCCAGCAGTTCGAGGACGGTGGGCACTGAAGCTTTCTTT
CASSSRTVGTEAFF
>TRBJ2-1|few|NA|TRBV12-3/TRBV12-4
TGTGCCAGCAGTTTAATGGATGAGCAGTTCTTC
CASSLMDEQFF
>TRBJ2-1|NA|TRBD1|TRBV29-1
TGCAGCGTACAGACAGGGAGAGTTGGCAATGAGCAGTTCTTC
CSVQTGRVGNEQFF
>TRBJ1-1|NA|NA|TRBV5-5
TGTGCCAGCAGTGGGGGGAGAACTGAAGCTTTCTTT
CASSGGRTEAFF
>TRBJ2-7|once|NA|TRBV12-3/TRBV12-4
TGTGCCAGCAGTTTTCTCCGACAGGCCGAGCAGTACTTC
CASSFLRQAEQYF
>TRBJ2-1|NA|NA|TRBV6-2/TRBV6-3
TGTGCCAGCGGGGGGGGCTACCCCTACAATGAGCAGTTCTTC
CASGGGYPYNEQFF
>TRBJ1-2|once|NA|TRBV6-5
TGTGCCAGCAGTTACCACGGAAACTATGGCTACACCTTC
CASSYHGNYGYTF
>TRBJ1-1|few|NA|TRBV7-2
TGTGCCAGCAGCTACGCGGGTATTAACACTGAAGCTTTCTTT
CASSYAGINTEAFF
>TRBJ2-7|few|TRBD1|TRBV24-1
TGTGCCACCAGTGATTTGCCCCGACAGGGGGCCCTCGAGCAGTACTTC
CATSDLPRQGALEQYF
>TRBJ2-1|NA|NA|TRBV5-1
TGCGCCAGCAGCCATCTCAACAATGAGCAGTTCTTC
CASSHLNNEQFF
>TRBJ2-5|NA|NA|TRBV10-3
TGTGCCATCAGTGAGTCGACATGGGAAGAGACCCAGTACTTC
CAISESTWEETQYF
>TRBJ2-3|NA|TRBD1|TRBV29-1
TGCAGCGTCCAGGGGGCGCGGGCAGATACGCAGTATTTT
CSVQGARADTQYF
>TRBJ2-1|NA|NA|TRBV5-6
TGTGCCAGCAGCCCAGCCGGAGGTAATCCCTACAATGAGCAGTTCTTC
CASSPAGGNPYNEQFF
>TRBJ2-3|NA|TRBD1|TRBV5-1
TGCGCCAGCAGGGACAGGGCGCGAGATACGCAGTATTTT
CASRDRARDTQYF
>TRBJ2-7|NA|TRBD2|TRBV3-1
TGTGCCAGCAGCCCCAGCGGGAACCCCTACGAGCAGTACTTC
CASSPSGNPYEQYF
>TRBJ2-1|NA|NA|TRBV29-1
TGCAGCGTTCGTAAGGCGTCCAATGAGCAGTTCTTC
CSVRKASNEQFF
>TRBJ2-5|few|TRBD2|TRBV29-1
TGCAGCGTGGGACTAGGCGTTCAAGAGACCCAGTACTTC
CSVGLGVQETQYF
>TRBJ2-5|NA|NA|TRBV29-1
TGCAGCGGAGATGACGGGACTCACTTTCAAGAGACCCAGTACTTC
CSGDDGTHFQETQYF
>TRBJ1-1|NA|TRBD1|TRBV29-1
TGCAGCGTTCGGACAGGGAAGGGGGAAGCTTTCTTT
CSVRTGKGEAFF
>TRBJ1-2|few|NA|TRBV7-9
TGTGCCAGCAGCTTAGTTGGGATTCAAATCTATGGCTACACCTTC
CASSLVGIQIYGYTF
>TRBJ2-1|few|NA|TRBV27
TGTGCCAGCAGTTTGGGGGCAAGGGAACAGTTCTTC
CASSLGAREQFF
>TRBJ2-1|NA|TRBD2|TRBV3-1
TGTGCCAGCAGCCCCTCGGGACTAGCGGCCCTCAATGAGCAGTTCTTC
CASSPSGLAALNEQFF
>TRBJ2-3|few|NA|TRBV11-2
TGTGCCAGCAGCCCGGGACGGCGCATGGGAAATACGCAGTATTTT
CASSPGRRMGNTQYF
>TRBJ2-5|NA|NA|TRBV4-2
TGTGCCAGCAGCCCCGTAGGAGGGACCGGGCCAGAGACCCAGTACTTC
CASSPVGGTGPETQYF
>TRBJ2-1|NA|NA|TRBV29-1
TGCAGCGTTGAAGACGGGAGAGAGCAGTTCTTC
CSVEDGREQFF
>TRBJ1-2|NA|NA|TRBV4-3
TGCGCCAGCAGCCAAGAGGGGGGGGGCGGGCCCCCCTATGGCTACACCTTC
CASSQEGGGGPPYGYTF
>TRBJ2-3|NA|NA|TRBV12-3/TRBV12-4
TGTGCCAGCAGTTTTAGGCATACGCAGTATTTT
CASSFRHTQYF
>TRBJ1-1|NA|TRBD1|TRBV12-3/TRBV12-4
TGTGCCAGCAGTCCCTTAGGGGGCGGTGCGGTAGGCACTGAAGCTTTCTTT
CASSPLGGGAVGTEAFF
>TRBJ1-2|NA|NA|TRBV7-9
TGTGCCAGCAGCTCGGGACACAGCAAAGGCTCCCTCATACGGTATGGCTACACCTTC
CASSSGHSKGSLIRYGYTF
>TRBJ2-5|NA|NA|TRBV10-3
TGTGCCATCCGAGAGACAGCCCAAGAGACCCAGTACTTC
CAIRETAQETQYF
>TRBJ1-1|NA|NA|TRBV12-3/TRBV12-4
TGTGCCAGCAGTTTGACGGAATCGAACACTGAAGCTTTCTTT
CASSLTESNTEAFF
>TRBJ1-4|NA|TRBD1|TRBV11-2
TGTGCCAGCAGCTCCCGTTGGGGGACAGGGGACGAAAAACTGTTTTTT
CASSSRWGTGDEKLFF
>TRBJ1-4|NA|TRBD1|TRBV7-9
TGTGCCAGCAGCTCGCCGGGACAGTTCTCCCCTAATGAAAAACTGTTTTTT
CASSSPGQFSPNEKLFF
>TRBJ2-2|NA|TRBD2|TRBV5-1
TGCGCCAGCAGCTTAGGACTAGCGGAAGACACCGGGGAGCTGTTTTTT
CASSLGLAEDTGELFF
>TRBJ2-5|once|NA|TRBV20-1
TGCAGTGCTCTGAGTGAGACCCAGTACTTC
CSALSETQYF
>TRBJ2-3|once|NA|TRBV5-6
TGTGCCAGCAGCTTGGAAGTTGCAGGAGGGTTACCAGATACGCAGTATTTT
CASSLEVAGGLPDTQYF
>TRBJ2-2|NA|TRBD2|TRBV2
TGTGCCTCTAAGGAGCGGGAGTACACCGGGGAGCTGTTTTTT
CASKEREYTGELFF
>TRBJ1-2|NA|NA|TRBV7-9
TGTGCCAGCAGCTTAGCGTTACAGGATCGTGCCCCTGGCTACACCTTC
CASSLALQDRAPGYTF
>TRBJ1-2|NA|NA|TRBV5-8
TGTGCCAGCAGCTTGGACCAGGAATATGGCTACACCTTC
CASSLDQEYGYTF
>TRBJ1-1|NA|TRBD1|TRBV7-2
TGTGCCAGCAGCCTAGGGACAGGGGGCTTGGACACTGAAGCTTTCTTT
CASSLGTGGLDTEAFF
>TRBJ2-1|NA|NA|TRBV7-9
TGTGCCAGCAGCTTAGCGGACGGCCGGTTCAATGAGCAGTTCTTC
CASSLADGRFNEQFF
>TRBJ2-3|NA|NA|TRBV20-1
TGCAGTGCTAGAACCATGGGCCAGTCAGATACGCAGTATTTT
CSARTMGQSDTQYF
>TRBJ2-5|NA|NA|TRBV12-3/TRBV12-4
TGTGCCAGCACCTGGGGGGAACGTGAGACCCAGTACTTC
CASTWGERETQYF
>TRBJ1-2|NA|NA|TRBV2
TGTGCCAGGAGTTTGGGAGGGGTTCTCTATGGCTACACCTTC
CARSLGGVLYGYTF
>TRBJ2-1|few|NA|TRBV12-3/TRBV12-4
TGTGCCAGCAGTTTGTCCAGCGGTAACAATGAGCAGTTCTTC
CASSLSSGNNEQFF
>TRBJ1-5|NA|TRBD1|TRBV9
TGTGCCAGCACCCCCGGGACAGCGAATCAGCCCCAGCATTTT
CASTPGTANQPQHF
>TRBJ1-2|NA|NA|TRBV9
TGTGCCAGCAGCGTAGAAGGAAGGGGAGGTCATGGCTACACCTTC
CASSVEGRGGHGYTF
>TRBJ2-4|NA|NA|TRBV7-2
TGTGCCAGCAGCCCCGGGACTGGAAACATTCAGTACTTC
CASSPGTGNIQYF
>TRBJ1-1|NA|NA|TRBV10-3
TGTGCCATCAGTGAGTCGGTAGGGGCTAGCACTGAAGCTTTCTTT
CAISESVGASTEAFF
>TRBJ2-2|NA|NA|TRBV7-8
TGTGCCAGCAGCTTACCCAGGGAGGCGAGTACCGGGGAGCTGTTTTTT
CASSLPREASTGELFF
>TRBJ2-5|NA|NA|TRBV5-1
TGCGCCAGCGGGCCCTACGATTCACAAGAGACCCAGTACTTC
CASGPYDSQETQYF